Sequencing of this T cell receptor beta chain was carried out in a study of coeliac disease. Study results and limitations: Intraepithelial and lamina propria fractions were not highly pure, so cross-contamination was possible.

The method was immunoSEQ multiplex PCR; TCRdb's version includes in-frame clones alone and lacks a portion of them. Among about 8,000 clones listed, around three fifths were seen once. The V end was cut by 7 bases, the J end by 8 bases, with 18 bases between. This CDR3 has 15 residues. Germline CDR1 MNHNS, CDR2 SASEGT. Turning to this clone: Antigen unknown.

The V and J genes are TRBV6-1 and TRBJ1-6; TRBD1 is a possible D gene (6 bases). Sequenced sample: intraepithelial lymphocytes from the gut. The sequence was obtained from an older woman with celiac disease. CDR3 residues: CASIFLGGADSPLHF. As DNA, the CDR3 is TGTGCCAGCATCTTCCTAGGGGGGGCTGATTCACCCCTCCACTTT.